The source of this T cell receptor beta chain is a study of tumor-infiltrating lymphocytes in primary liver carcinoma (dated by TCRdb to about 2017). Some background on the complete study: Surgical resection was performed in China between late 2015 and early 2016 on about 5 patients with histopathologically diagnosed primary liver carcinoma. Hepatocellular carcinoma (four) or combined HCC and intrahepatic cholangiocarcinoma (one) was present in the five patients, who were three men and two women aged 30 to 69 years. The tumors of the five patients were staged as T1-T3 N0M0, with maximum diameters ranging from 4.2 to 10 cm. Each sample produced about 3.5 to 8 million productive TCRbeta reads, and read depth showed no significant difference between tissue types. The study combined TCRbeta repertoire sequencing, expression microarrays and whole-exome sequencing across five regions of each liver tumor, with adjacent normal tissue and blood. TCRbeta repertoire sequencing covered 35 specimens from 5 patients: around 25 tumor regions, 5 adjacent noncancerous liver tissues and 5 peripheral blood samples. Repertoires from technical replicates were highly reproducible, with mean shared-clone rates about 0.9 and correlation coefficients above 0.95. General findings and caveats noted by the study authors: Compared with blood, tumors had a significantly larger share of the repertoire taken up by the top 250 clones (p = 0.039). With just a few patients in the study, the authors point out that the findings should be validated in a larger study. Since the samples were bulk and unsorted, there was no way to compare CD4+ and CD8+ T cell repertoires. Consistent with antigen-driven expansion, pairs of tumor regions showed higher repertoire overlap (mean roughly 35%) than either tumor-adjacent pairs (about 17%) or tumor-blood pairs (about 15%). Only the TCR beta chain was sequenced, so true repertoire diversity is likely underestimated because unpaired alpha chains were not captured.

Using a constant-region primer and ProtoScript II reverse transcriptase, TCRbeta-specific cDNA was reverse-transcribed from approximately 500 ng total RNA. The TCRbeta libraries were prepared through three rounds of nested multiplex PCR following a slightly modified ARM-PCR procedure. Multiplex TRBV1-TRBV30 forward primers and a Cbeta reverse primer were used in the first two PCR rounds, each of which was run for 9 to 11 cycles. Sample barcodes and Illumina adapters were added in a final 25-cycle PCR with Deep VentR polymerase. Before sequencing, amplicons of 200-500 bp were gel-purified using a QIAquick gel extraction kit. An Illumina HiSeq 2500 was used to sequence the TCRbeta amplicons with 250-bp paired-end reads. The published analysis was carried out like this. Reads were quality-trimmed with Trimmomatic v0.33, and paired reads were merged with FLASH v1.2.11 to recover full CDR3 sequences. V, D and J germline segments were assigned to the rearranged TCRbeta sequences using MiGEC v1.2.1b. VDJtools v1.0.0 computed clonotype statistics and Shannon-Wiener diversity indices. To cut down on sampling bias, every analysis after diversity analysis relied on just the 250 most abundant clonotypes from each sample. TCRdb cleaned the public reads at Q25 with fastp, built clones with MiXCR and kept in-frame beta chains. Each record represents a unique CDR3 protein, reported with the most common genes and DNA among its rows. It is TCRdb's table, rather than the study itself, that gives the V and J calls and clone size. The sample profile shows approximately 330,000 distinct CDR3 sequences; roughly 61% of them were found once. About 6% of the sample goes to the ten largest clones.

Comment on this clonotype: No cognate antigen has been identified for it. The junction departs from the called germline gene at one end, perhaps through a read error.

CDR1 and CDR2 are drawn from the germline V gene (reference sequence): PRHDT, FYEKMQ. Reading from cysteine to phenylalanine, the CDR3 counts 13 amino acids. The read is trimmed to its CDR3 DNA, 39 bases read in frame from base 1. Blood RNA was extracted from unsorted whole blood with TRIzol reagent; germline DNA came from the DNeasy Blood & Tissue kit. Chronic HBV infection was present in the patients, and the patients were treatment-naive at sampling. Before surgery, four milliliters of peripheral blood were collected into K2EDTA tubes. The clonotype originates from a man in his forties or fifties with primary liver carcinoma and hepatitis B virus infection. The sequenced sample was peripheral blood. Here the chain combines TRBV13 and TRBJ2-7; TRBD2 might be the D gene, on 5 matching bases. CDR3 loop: CASSLATTYGQYF. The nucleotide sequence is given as TGTGCCAGCAGCTTAGCGACTACCTACGGGCAGTACTTC.